Each of the 8 T cell receptor beta chains below was sequenced from the same sample in a study of OX40 agonist ivuxolimab in advanced cancers. TCRdb's table, derived via immunoSEQ multiplex PCR, lists solely in-frame clones and lacks some. The sample contains about 59,000 clones, 75% to 90% of which appear only once. The sequencing here drew on CD4+ or CD8+ T cells sorted from blood, taken in a trial of the OX40 agonist ivuxolimab. The receptor source for this set is an adult with an advanced solid tumor such as melanoma, head and neck, liver or kidney cancer.

The J gene is TRBJ1-2, the V gene TRBV5-6; no clear D gene. The germline V and J ends were trimmed by 2 bases and 8 bases, with 10 bases remaining between them. The germline CDR1 and CDR2 sequences are SGHDT and YYEEEE. The CDR3 runs to 12 residues. In nucleotides, the CDR3 is TGTGCCAGCAGCTTTTACCAGCGGGGCTACACCTTC. It yields the protein CASSFYQRGYTF.

This clone was seen only a few times. The J gene is TRBJ2-7, the V gene TRBV27, with 7 bases matching TRBD1. The germline CDR1 and CDR2 sequences are MNHEY and SMNVEV (reference sequence). J gave up 2 bases and V 8 bases, and 9 bases lay outside the gene matches. The CDR3 spans 14 residues. CDR3 protein: CASSWRQGAYEQYF. CDR3 nucleotide sequence: TGTGCCAGCTCGTGGAGGCAGGGGGCCTACGAGCAGTACTTC.

The CDR3 DNA reads as TGTGCCTGGAGCGTCCCGGCGCGCACAGATACGCAGTATTTT. Residues: CAWSVPARTDTQYF. This chain uses TRBV30 with TRBJ2-3; D remains unclear. This CDR3 has 14 residues. Between the trimmed V and J ends, which lost 3 bases and 1 base, there was a span of 11 bases. Germline V gene lookup returns CDR1 GTSNPN and CDR2 SVGIG (reference sequence).

CDR3 nucleotides: TGTGCCAGCAGCTCCAAAACAGGGGACAGGATTGAAAAACTGTTTTTT. Amino acid sequence: CASSSKTGDRIEKLFF. The rearrangement uses TRBV5-5 and TRBJ1-4; 8 bases are shared with TRBD1. This CDR3 comprises 16 residues. From germline, CDR1 is SGHKS and CDR2 YYEKEE (reference sequence). The J segment lost 7 bases and the V segment lost 3 bases, leaving 11 bases of the junction unmatched.

The J gene is TRBJ2-7, the V gene TRBV6-5; D gene unclear. Deletions cut 5 bases from V and 2 bases from J, with 13 bases between. Germline lookup yields CDR1 MNHEY and CDR2 SVGAGI. The CDR3 covers 14 residues. The CDR3 DNA reads as TGTGCCAGCAGTCCCGAGGCTCAGACCTACGAGCAGTACTTC. Translating it yields CASSPEAQTYEQYF.

The V call is TRBV10-3, the J call TRBJ1-1; 9 bases fit TRBD1. Trimming took 1 base from V and 8 from J; bases not matched to a gene: 5. The length of the CDR3 is 14 residues. The V gene's germline CDR1 is ENHRY and CDR2 SYGVKD. The CDR3 sequence is CAISEFVTGGEAFF. In nucleotides, the CDR3 is TGTGCCATCAGTGAGTTCGTAACAGGGGGCGAAGCTTTCTTT.

This chain joins TRBV5-1 and TRBJ2-5, with 13 bases fitting TRBD2. This CDR3 has 15 amino acids. Trimming removed 3 bases from V and 5 bases from J; junction bases left unmatched: 4. CDR1 is SGHRS and CDR2 is YFSETQ in the germline V gene. The CDR3 here is CASSSMGLAGETQYF. The CDR3 DNA is TGCGCCAGCAGCTCCATGGGACTAGCGGGGGAGACCCAGTACTTC.

This chain links TRBV7-6 with TRBJ2-1, with 10 nucleotides matching TRBD2. The V and J ends lost 1 base and 6 bases, in that order; junction bases with no gene match: 12. Germline V gene data show CDR1 as SGHVS and CDR2 as FNYEAQ. The CDR3 length is 18 residues. In nucleotides, the CDR3 is TGTGCCAGCAGCTTAGTAGAGGCCTCGGGACTAGCGCGCAATGAGCAGTTCTTC. As protein: CASSLVEASGLARNEQFF.